This TCR beta chain was sequenced during a study of prognosis after radiotherapy for stage I lung cancer. The overall study: Patients were approximately 14 men and 6 or 7 women aged roughly 53 to 85, median approximately 70 years. The tumors were adenocarcinoma in twelve patients (squamous cell carcinoma in roughly 7). Nobody among the patients got concurrent therapy with stereotactic body radiotherapy.

Study findings and constraints: It was in patients who developed distant metastases that Shannon entropy after stereotactic body radiation therapy was lower.

By two-round multiplex PCR, the TCR beta CDR3 was amplified from genomic DNA. Every TRBV and TRBJ gene had its own specific primer in first-round PCR. TCRdb re-called the multiplex PCR reads through MiXCR, storing one row per CDR3 protein. The data hold around 31,000 distinct CDR3 sequences, with around half observed a single time. By share, this clonotype counts as medium-sized. The antigen is unknown. The TCR sequence derives from a donor at least 50 years old with non-small cell lung cancer. Sample: PBMCs, taken before or after stereotactic body radiation therapy (not recorded which).

This CDR3 is CASSETTVSYEQYF. In DNA form, the CDR3 reads TGTGCCAGCAGTGAAACGACAGTCTCCTACGAGCAGTACTTC. J is TRBJ2-7 and V is TRBV6-1, with a weak D call TRBD1 (5 bases). The germline V gene encodes CDR1 MNHNS and CDR2 SASEGT. This CDR3 has 14 residues. V lost 2 bases to trimming and J lost 0 bases, with 8 bases between them.